The present T cell receptor (beta chain) was sequenced within a study of blood T cell repertoires in COVID-19. In the authors' methods: Reference gene primer amplification yielded estimated nucleated cell counts. Some clones are missing from TCRdb's copy, which holds only in-frame ones; the method was immunoSEQ multiplex PCR. Clone size and the V and J calls come from that table; the DNA yielded D and trimming. The table records approximately 170,000 clones, 88% of them present only once. Germline-derived CDR1 and CDR2 are SGHTA and FQGNSA. The CDR3 has 15 amino acids. V was trimmed by 2 bases and J by 5 bases, leaving 15 bases between them.

The sequenced material came from peripheral blood. The TCR comes from a man in his fifties who had recovered from COVID-19. This chain joins TRBV7-2 and TRBJ1-1; a weak D match, TRBD1 (6 bases). In nucleotides, the CDR3 is TGTGCCAGCAGCTTATCGCATATAGGGGGAACTGAAGCTTTCTTT. Its protein product is CASSLSHIGGTEAFF. Full variable domain (remainder filled in from reference TRBV7-2 and TRBJ1-1): GAGVSQSPSNKVTEKGKDVELRCDPISGHTALYWYRQSLGQGLEFLIYFQGNSAPDKSGLPSDRFSAERTGGSVSTLTIQRTQQEDSAVYLCASSLSHIGGTEAFFGQGTRLTVV.